This T cell receptor beta chain was identified in a study of CD8+ T cells in alopecia areata (dated by TCRdb to 2016 to 2018). Regarding the complete study: The treated patients took part in an open-label pilot trial in which moderate-to-severe alopecia areata was treated with oral tofacitinib at 5 to 10 mg twice daily. RNA came from the PAXgene miRNA kit for fixed scalp, the miRNeasy kit for PBMCs, and the RNeasy kit for mouse skin. Amplification of TCRbeta CDR3 regions was done by immunoSEQ multiplex PCR using 35 Vbeta forward primers and 13 Jbeta reverse primers. Patients received tofacitinib for 6 to 18 months and were then followed off drug for 6 months to check for delayed response and recurrence. Human TCRbeta sequencing covered scalp tissue and sorted CD4+ and CD8+ peripheral blood T cells from patchy and totalis/universalis alopecia areata patients and healthy controls. Scalp clonality was compared among normal scalp (n=4), patchy alopecia areata scalp (n=8), and alopecia totalis/universalis scalp (n=8). To study T cell clonal expansion in alopecia areata, the researchers applied high-throughput TCRbeta sequencing to both the C3H/HeJ mouse model and human patients. Biopsies were taken from tofacitinib-treated patients at baseline and again at 4 and 24 weeks into treatment, and several of those patients also had a later scalp biopsy.

Results and caveats for the whole study, not just this receptor: Compared with normal scalp, lesional scalp had higher clonality and more expanded CD8+ clones, particularly in alopecia totalis/universalis, a pattern that suggests antigenic drive. Shared TCR sequences between patients were less evident than in mice, which may be partly attributable to HLA diversity in the patient population. Unlike mouse skin, which is dominated by gammadelta T cells, normal human skin has resident alphabeta T cells that are also sequenced, and this complicates analysis of the scalp TCR repertoire.

From the cysteine up to the phenylalanine, the CDR3 has a length of 15 residues. Just CDR3 DNA is preserved here, 45 bases in frame from base 1. Reading the germline V gene gives CDR1 SGDLS and CDR2 YYNGEE. V is cut back by 0 bases and J by 3 bases, with 5 bases in the junction unmatched. Library generation was performed with the immunoSEQ multiplex PCR assay. For TCR sequencing, RNA was extracted from every sample and reverse transcribed into cDNA to serve as template. First-strand cDNA was synthesized using SuperScript III with a 2:1 mix of oligo-dT and random hexamers. Amplification bias was assessed with a synthetic immune receptor repertoire, and residual bias was removed computationally. In the original analysis: Raw reads were preprocessed for error removal, and CDR3 was defined according to IMGT conventions as running from the conserved cysteine to phenylalanine. Clonality was computed by normalizing Shannon entropy by log2 of the number of productive unique TCRs and subtracting the result from 1. Whether each scalp clone was CD4 or CD8 was inferred by checking scalp TCRbeta sequences against the CD4 and CD8 repertoires from sorted blood. The source is immuneACCESS, and TCRdb retained only in-frame sequences with V and J called. Part of the clones is not carried over; for the studies checked, unresolved V genes explain less than half of this, and the remainder is unexplained. Clone size and the V and J calls come from that table; the DNA yielded D and trimming. Here the sample has over 85,000 clones; 40% to 55% occur a single time. The ten largest clones capture 0.6% to 0.85% of the sample.

Only a few counts were recorded for this clone. No antigen is known for it. No clone much larger than this one lies a single base away; base qualities are absent. Other DNA sequences in the sample encode the same CDR3. Peripheral blood and lesional scalp punch biopsies were obtained from patients with alopecia areata. After PBMCs were isolated by density centrifugation and stained for CD3, CD4 and CD8, a FACSAria was used to sort CD4+ and CD8+ T cells. Recombination joined TRBV9 with TRBJ2-7; 8 central nucleotides agree with TRBD1. Material: CD4+ T cells sorted from blood. This TCR was sampled from a human donor with alopecia areata. The DNA sequence reads TGTGCCAGCAGCGTAGGGACAGGGAAGAGCTACGAGCAGTACTTC. Translated, this is CASSVGTGKSYEQYF.